The 18 T cell receptor beta chains in this list originate from one sample, sequenced in a study of breast tumors, draining lymph nodes, adjacent tissues. The lymph nodes were axillary draining lymph nodes from breast cancer patients. In TCRdb, the multiplex PCR reads were re-called with MiXCR into one record per CDR3 protein. The sample lists about 270,000 distinct CDR3 sequences; over 25% were seen once. The specimen was axillary lymph node tissue. Every receptor here comes from a female donor with breast cancer. Some clones in this sample may be carry-over from other donors' samples.

The chain is built from TRBV15 and TRBJ2-1; TRBD1 might be the D (5 bases). The CDR3 sequence is 14 residues long. CDR1 and CDR2 from the germline V gene are LNHNV and YYDKDF (reference sequence). Trimming shortened V by 1 base and J by 6 bases, and 10 bases separated the two germline ends. The CDR3 sequence: CATSRGTKVNEQFF. The CDR3 DNA reads as TGTGCCACCAGCAGAGGGACAAAAGTCAATGAGCAGTTCTTC.

V and J are TRBV5-1 and TRBJ2-3; 8 nucleotides agree with TRBD2. Trimming at V came to 0 bases and at J to 6 bases, leaving 9 bases not matched to a gene. The CDR3 loop spans 16 amino acids. Germline V gene sequence: CDR1 SGHRS, CDR2 YFSETQ. The CDR3 DNA reads as TGCGCCAGCAGCTTGGCCCTTAGCGGGACAACGGATACGCAGTATTTT. This codes for CASSLALSGTTDTQYF.

The chain uses TRBV7-6 and TRBJ2-3, with TRBD2 identical over 11 bases. The germline CDR1 and CDR2 sequences are SGHVS and FNYEAQ. V shed 5 bases and J 4 bases; nucleotides not matched to a gene: 5. CDR3 length equals 15 residues. CDR3 loop: CASSPTSGSPDTQYF. The CDR3 nucleotides are TGTGCCAGCAGCCCAACTAGCGGGAGCCCAGATACGCAGTATTTT. The whole variable domain, remainder taken from reference TRBV7-6 and TRBJ2-3, is GAGVSQSPRYKVTKRGQDVALRCDPISGHVSLYWYRQALGQGPEFLTYFNYEAQQDKSGLPNDRFSAERPEGSISTLTIQRTEQRDSAMYRCASSPTSGSPDTQYFGPGTRLTVL.

This clonotype appeared a few times. The chain uses TRBV6-1 and TRBJ2-3; maybe TRBD1 (6 bases). CDR1 is MNHNS, CDR2 SASEGT, per germline. The CDR3 totals 13 residues. Trimming took 6 bases from V and 4 from J, leaving 11 bases between them. CDR3 residues: CASRPRGADTQYF. CDR3 DNA: TGTGCCAGCAGACCCAGGGGTGCAGATACGCAGTATTTT.

This clonotype was counted a few times. The rearrangement joins TRBV6-5 to TRBJ2-1; D might be TRBD1 (5 bases). This CDR3 comprises 14 residues. Per germline, CDR1 MNHEY and CDR2 SVGAGI. Trimming stripped 0 bases from V and 4 bases from J, with 7 bases between. The chain's CDR3 is CASSYSNRYNEQFF. CDR3 nucleotides: TGTGCCAGCAGTTACTCGAACAGGTACAATGAGCAGTTCTTC.

The chain carries TRBV18 and TRBJ2-2; 8 nucleotides match TRBD1. The germline V gene encodes CDR1 KGHSH and CDR2 LQKENI. The trim removed 0 bases at V and 6 bases at J, leaving 3 bases unmatched. The CDR3 runs 15 residues. The CDR3: CASSPPDRVSGELFF. CDR3 nucleotide sequence: TGTGCCAGCTCACCACCGGACAGGGTCTCCGGGGAGCTGTTTTTT.

The chain recombines TRBV5-6 with TRBJ2-5; 7 bases align to TRBD1. Germline CDR1 and CDR2: SGHDT and YYEEEE. The trim removed 6 bases at V and 1 base at J, leaving 12 bases unmatched. The CDR3 covers 16 residues. CDR3 bases: TGTGCCAGCACCGTGTCTTTCACAGGGGCCCAAGAGACCCAGTACTTC. This translates into CASTVSFTGAQETQYF.

This clonotype was seen repeatedly, ten times or more. The chain carries TRBV7-2 and TRBJ2-2; D remains unclear. There are 13 residues in the CDR3. CDR1 and CDR2 from the germline V gene are SGHTA and FQGNSA. The ends were cut back, 3 bases at V and 7 bases at J, with 9 bases in the middle. CDR3 residues: CASSLVEGGELFF. DNA of the CDR3: TGTGCCAGCAGCTTGGTCGAAGGCGGGGAGCTGTTTTTT.

This clonotype has a handful of counts. The chain combines TRBV30 with TRBJ1-2, with D perhaps matching TRBD1 (5 bases). The CDR3 covers 15 residues. V was shortened by 0 bases and J by 7 bases, with 18 bases between the two germline ends. CDR1 and CDR2 from the germline V gene are GTSNPN and SVGIG (reference sequence). The CDR3 reads CAWSVQEAAGFGYTF. The CDR3, as DNA: TGTGCCTGGAGTGTACAGGAGGCCGCGGGCTTTGGCTACACCTTC.

This clonotype was counted ten times or more. CDR3 sequence (DNA): TGTGCCAGCAGCTTAAGGCGCGGGAGTGTCAACGAGCAGTACTTC. Its protein is CASSLRRGSVNEQYF. The chain has TRBV7-3 and TRBJ2-7; 7 nucleotides align to TRBD2. Germline V CDR1 and CDR2: SGHTA, FQGTGA. Trimming removed 1 base from V and 5 bases from J; junction bases left unmatched: 8. There are 15 residues in the CDR3.

This clonotype was counted only a few times. This may be a read error: a much more frequent sequence differs by one nucleotide. This chain links TRBV20-1 with TRBJ2-7, with D possibly TRBD1 on 8 matching bases. The CDR3 totals 15 residues. V lost 2 bases to trimming and J lost 5 bases, with 19 bases between them. Germline loops: CDR1 DFQATT, CDR2 SNEGSKA (reference sequence). In nucleotides, the CDR3 is TGCAGTGCTAGATTTCGGGAGGACAGGGCTGACGAGCAGTACTTC. Translation: CSARFREDRADEQYF.

This clonotype was counted ten times or more. This chain uses TRBV6-4 with TRBJ2-3; a possible D gene is TRBD2 (5 bases). CDR1 is MRHNA and CDR2 is SNTAGT in the germline V gene. V was trimmed by 3 bases and J by 6 bases, leaving 10 bases between them. CDR3 length: 13 residues. The CDR3 nucleotides read TGTGCCAGCAGTGATGGACTGATTGATACGCAGTATTTT. Its translation is CASSDGLIDTQYF.

With respect to this clonotype: Possible read error: a much larger clone is one base away. The V gene is TRBV6-2 or TRBV6-3, the J gene TRBJ1-3; D uncertain. V was trimmed by 6 bases and J by 0 bases, leaving 6 bases between them. Germline loops: CDR1 MNHEY, CDR2 SVGEGT. This CDR3 is built from 13 residues. This chain's CDR3 is CASRASSGNTIYF. The CDR3 nucleotides are TGTGCCAGCAGAGCAAGCTCTGGAAACACCATATATTTT.

This clonotype came up many times. This rearrangement joins TRBV10-3 to TRBJ2-1, with TRBD2 matching over 8 bases. From germline, CDR1 is ENHRY and CDR2 SYGVKD. The CDR3 runs 13 residues. V shed 7 bases and J 10 bases; nucleotides not matched to a gene: 9. The CDR3 DNA follows: TGTGCCATCACTCCCGGGAGGGAAGGGGAGCAGTTCTTC. Its translation is CAITPGREGEQFF.

This clonotype was seen repeatedly, ten times or more. This chain links TRBV7-2 with TRBJ2-3; D perhaps matches TRBD2 (5 bases). The CDR3 length is 16 residues. Germline V lookup: CDR1 SGHTA, CDR2 FQGNSA. Trimming removed 2 bases at V and 11 bases at J, with 23 bases between. The CDR3 DNA sequence: TGTGCCAGCAGCTTAATTTCTTGGGGAGCGGACGACGGGCAGTATTTT. It is translated as CASSLISWGADDGQYF.

The table lists this clonotype with many counts. This rearrangement joins TRBV12-3 or TRBV12-4 to TRBJ1-2; tentatively, D is TRBD1 (5 bases). The CDR3 has 15 amino acids. Trimming removed 6 bases at V and 2 bases at J, with 16 bases between. The CDR3 loop reads CASRVSGTRNYGYTF. The CDR3 bases are TGTGCCAGCAGGGTTTCCGGGACTCGGAACTATGGCTACACCTTC.

The chain employs TRBV7-2 and TRBJ1-5; D is perhaps TRBD1 (5 bases). Germline CDR1 SGHTA, CDR2 FQGNSA. This CDR3 has 15 amino acids. Trimming removed 4 bases from V and 11 bases from J, with 21 bases in between. The chain's CDR3 is CASSSGTSVQETQHF. The CDR3 coding sequence is TGTGCCAGCAGCTCCGGGACTAGCGTTCAAGAGACCCAGCATTTT.

This clonotype was counted once. The chain recombines TRBV20-1 with TRBJ1-2; possibly TRBD1 for D (5 bases). Per germline, CDR1 DFQATT and CDR2 SNEGSKA (reference sequence). Trimming left V 3 bases short and J 5 bases short, with 10 bases between. This CDR3 has 12 amino acids. The CDR3 region has the DNA TGCAGTGCTAGGGGACGGCTATATGGCTACACCTTC. Protein product: CSARGRLYGYTF.